This T cell receptor (beta chain) was captured by sequencing in a study of blood T cell repertoires in COVID-19. Study-wide context: COVID-19 samples, acute and convalescent, were from the United States, Italy and Spain. T cells, B-cell-depleted T cells, or PBMCs supplied cDNA or gDNA.

As handled by the study authors: Amplification of reference gene primers provided the estimated nucleated cell counts. Repertoires were generated with immunoSEQ multiplex PCR, while TCRdb's copy carries only in-frame clones and drops some. The DNA gave D and trimming, while V, J and clone size come from that table. The sample has under 550,000 clones, around nine tenths seen once. The CDR3 length is 15 residues. Germline V gene data show CDR1 as KGHDR and CDR2 as SFDVKD. J was trimmed by 6 bases and V by 4 bases; bases with no gene match: 6. Followed over time, Seattle patients had been enrolled while infection was active.

The receptor's source is a young man with COVID-19, enrolled during active disease. The V and J genes are TRBV24-1 and TRBJ2-1, with 9 bases aligning to TRBD2. The sequencing input was peripheral blood. This CDR3 reads CATSDPSGRSNEQFF. The DNA for the CDR3 is TGTGCCACCAGTGACCCGAGCGGGAGGAGCAATGAGCAGTTCTTC.